This record looks at one T cell receptor (beta chain) sequence and its context. This clonotype was picked up a small number of times. What this receptor recognizes is not known. No much larger clonotype is one base removed from it; base qualities were not supplied. Library preparation was by 5' RACE. The sequencing machine was an Illumina HiSeq 2500. A second about 6 to 11 cycle PCR used a sample-barcoded 5' primer and a J-beta primer mix. A unique molecular identifier was introduced onto each TCR beta cDNA molecule by a template-switch 5' adaptor carrying 12 random nucleotides. At least 2.5 million CDR3-containing paired-end reads were obtained from each sample. First-strand cDNA was synthesized from all RNA with the Mint cDNA synthesis kit, primed by a TRBC-specific oligonucleotide. After uracil-DNA glycosylase treatment, a first 18-cycle PCR used universal primers M1SS and BC2_uni_R on all cDNA. In the paper's pipeline: Normalization of each sample was performed by random selection of 1 million high-quality reads, each carrying a distinct molecular identifier. Reads sharing molecular identifiers were discarded rather than binned into consensus sequences. MiTCR, run with a Q25 quality threshold and the strictest error-elimination algorithm, handled CDR3 identification, clonotype clustering and error correction. A nonparametric unseen species model using Euler transformation provided a lower-bound estimate of total TCR beta diversity. TCRdb's own reprocessing of the public reads used fastp at Q25 and MiXCR and kept productive beta chains. Identical CDR3 proteins give one entry, which carries the most common genes and DNA. The V and J calls and clone size are TCRdb's, not the authors'. This sample lists 1,500,000 or so distinct CDR3 sequences; roughly 43% were detected once. Around 4% of the sample is in the top ten clones.

Reading from cysteine to phenylalanine, the CDR3 counts 18 amino acids. Solely the CDR3 DNA is kept, with 54 bases framed from the first base. The germline V gene supplies CDR1 SGHTA and CDR2 FQGNSA. V and J are truncated by 2 bases and 0 bases respectively, leaving an intervening sequence of 20 bases. This sample is part of a study of blood T cells in healthy people across ages (dated by TCRdb to the mid-2010s). Broadly, across the study: In model experiments, template switching captured about one uniquely barcoded TCR beta cDNA molecule for every two T cells. To track age-related changes in TCR beta repertoire diversity, the study relied on deep sequencing normalized with unique cDNA molecular identifiers. Two additional independent replicas of 1 million unique cDNA reads from the same blood draw were analyzed for two donors (one aged 18 to 29 and one aged 80 or older). Donors of different ages were randomly distributed across sequencing lanes to avoid experimental bias. Four age groups were formed from the donors: young (average approximately 15 years), middle-aged (approximately 40), aged (62) and long-lived (less than 85).

General conclusions and limits of the study: Because the CMV infection status of the donors was unknown, age-related changes in expanded clonotypes may potentially have been confounded. Bulk unsorted PBMC profiling prevented conclusive comparison of naive and antigen-experienced compartments. Compared with the aged group, the long-lived group had more naive CD4+ T cells, fewer expanded clones and increased TCR diversity, suggesting age selection. As age increased, observed TCR beta diversity per million T cells dropped in a roughly linear way, and a significant reduction was already evident by age roughly 36. Total diversity estimates from one million sequenced T cells were considered lower bounds and underestimates. The percentage of naive T cells measured by flow cytometry correlated strongly with observed TCR beta diversity.

Systemically healthy Caucasian individuals from Russia, around 38 in total and aged about 6 to 95 years, were included as donors. Each donor gave 8 to 10 milliliters of peripheral blood, drawn into EDTA-treated Vacutainer tubes. Ficoll-Paque density-gradient centrifugation was used to isolate PBMCs, with at least 6 million per sample. Trizol reagent was used to extract total RNA from the PBMCs, yielding at least 5 micrograms per sample. The percentages of naive CD45RAhigh/CD27high T cells were determined by flow cytometry on a PBMC aliquot from every donor. This TCR came from a woman aged 18-30 years in good health. Sequencing was performed on blood. The sequence joins TRBV7-2 to TRBJ2-7; the D gene is perhaps TRBD1 or TRBD2, as each covers 5 bases. In nucleotide form, the sequence is TGTGCCAGCAGCTTAACCCCTGTGGGGCTAGCTAGCTCCTACGAGCAGTACTTC. The encoded protein is CASSLTPVGLASSYEQYF.